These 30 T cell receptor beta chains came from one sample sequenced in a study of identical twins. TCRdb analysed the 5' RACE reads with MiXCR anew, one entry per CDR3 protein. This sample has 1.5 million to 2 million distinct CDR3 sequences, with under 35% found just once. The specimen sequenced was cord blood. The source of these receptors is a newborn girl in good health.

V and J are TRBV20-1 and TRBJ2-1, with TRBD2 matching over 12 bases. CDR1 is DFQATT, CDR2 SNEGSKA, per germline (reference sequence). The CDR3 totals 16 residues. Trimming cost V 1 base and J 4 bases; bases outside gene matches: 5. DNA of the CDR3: TGCAGTGCTAGAGGGCTAGCGGGAGGGTTTTACAATGAGCAGTTCTTC. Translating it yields CSARGLAGGFYNEQFF.

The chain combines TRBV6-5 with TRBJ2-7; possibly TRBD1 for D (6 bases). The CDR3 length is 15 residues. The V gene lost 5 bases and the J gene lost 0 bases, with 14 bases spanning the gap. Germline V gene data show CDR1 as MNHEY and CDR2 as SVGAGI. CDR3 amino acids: CASSPLTGPSYEQYF. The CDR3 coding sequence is TGTGCCAGCAGTCCACTTACAGGGCCCTCCTACGAGCAGTACTTC.

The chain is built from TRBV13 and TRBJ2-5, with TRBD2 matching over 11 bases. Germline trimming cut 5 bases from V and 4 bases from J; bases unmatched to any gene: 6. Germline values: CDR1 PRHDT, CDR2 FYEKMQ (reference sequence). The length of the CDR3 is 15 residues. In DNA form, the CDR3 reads TGTGCCAGCAGCCGACTAGCGGGAACGGGAGAGACCCAGTACTTC. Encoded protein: CASSRLAGTGETQYF.

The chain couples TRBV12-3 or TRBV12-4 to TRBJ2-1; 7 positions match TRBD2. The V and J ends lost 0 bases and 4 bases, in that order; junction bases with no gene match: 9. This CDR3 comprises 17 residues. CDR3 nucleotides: TGTGCCAGCAGTTTAGCGTTGGCTAGCGGCCTTTACAATGAGCAGTTCTTC. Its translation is CASSLALASGLYNEQFF.

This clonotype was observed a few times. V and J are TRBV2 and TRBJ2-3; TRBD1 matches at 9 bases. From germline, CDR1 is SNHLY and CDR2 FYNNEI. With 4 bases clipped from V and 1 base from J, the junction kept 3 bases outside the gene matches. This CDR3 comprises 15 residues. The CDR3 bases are TGTGCCAGCAGTGTACAGGGGGCAGGCACAGATACGCAGTATTTT. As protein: CASSVQGAGTDTQYF.

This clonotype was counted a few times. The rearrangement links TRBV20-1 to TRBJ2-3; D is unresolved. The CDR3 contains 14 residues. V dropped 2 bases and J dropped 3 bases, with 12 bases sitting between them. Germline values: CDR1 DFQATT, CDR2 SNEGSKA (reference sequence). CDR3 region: CSARKLEPTDTQYF. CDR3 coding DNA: TGCAGTGCTAGAAAGCTCGAACCTACAGATACGCAGTATTTT.

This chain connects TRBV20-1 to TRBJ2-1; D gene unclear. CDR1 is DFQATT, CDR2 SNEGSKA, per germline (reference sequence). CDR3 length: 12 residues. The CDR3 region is CSAQKAYNEQFF. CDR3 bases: TGCAGCGCCCAGAAGGCCTACAATGAGCAGTTCTTC.

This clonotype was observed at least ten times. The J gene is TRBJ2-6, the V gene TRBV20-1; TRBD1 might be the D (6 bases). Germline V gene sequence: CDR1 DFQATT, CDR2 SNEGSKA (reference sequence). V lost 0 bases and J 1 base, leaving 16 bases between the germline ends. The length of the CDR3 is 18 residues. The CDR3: CSARDPRQAISGANVLTF. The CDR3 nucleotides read TGCAGTGCTAGAGATCCGCGACAGGCCATTTCTGGGGCCAACGTCCTGACTTTC.

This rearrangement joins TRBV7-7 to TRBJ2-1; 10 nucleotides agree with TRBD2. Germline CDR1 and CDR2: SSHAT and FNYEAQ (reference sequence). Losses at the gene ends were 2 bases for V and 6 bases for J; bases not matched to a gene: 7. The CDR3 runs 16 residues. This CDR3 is CASSLLAGVPFNEQFF. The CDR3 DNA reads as TGTGCCAGCAGCTTACTAGCGGGGGTACCTTTCAATGAGCAGTTCTTC.

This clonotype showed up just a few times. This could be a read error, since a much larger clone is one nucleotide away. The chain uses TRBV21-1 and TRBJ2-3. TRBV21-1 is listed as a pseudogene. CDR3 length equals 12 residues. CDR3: CASSKDPDTQYF. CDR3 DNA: TGTGCCAGCAGCAAAGATCCAGATACGCAGTATTTT.

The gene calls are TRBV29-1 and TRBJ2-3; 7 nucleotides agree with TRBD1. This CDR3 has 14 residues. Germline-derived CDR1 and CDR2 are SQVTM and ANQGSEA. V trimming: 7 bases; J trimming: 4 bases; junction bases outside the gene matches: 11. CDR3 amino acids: CSALQDRRSDTQYF. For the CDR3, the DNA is TGCAGCGCCCTACAGGACAGGCGATCAGATACGCAGTATTTT.

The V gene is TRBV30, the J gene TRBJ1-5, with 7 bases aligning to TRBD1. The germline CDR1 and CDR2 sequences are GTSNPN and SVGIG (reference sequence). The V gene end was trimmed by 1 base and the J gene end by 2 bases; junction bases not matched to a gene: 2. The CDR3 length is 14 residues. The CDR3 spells CAWSAGQGNQPQHF. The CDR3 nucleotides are TGTGCCTGGAGTGCTGGACAGGGCAATCAGCCCCAGCATTTT. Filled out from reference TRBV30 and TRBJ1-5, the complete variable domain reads SQTIHQWPATLVQPVGSPLSLECTVEGTSNPNLYWYRQAAGRGLQLLFYSVGIGQISSEVPQNLSASRPQDRQFILSSKKLLLSDSGFYLCAWSAGQGNQPQHFGDGTRLSIL.

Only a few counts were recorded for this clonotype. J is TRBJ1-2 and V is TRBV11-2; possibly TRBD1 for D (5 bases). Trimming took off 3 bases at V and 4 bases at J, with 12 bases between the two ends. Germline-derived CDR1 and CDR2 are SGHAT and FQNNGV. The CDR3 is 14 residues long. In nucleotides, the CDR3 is TGTGCCAGCAGCTTTGGGGGGGACTTCTATGGCTACACCTTC. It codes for CASSFGGDFYGYTF.

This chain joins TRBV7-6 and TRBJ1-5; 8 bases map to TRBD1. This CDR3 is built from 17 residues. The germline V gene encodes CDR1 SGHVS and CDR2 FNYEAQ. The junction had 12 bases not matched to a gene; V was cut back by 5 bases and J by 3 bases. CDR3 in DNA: TGTGCCAGCAGCCCCTCGACAGGGGTCCCCTCCAATCAGCCCCAGCATTTT. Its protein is CASSPSTGVPSNQPQHF.

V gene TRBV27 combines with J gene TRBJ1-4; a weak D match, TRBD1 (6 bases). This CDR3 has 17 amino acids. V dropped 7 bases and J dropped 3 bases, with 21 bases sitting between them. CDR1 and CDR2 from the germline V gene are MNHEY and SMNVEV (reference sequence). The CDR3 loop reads CASTSKVGGVPNEKLFF. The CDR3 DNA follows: TGTGCCAGCACTTCTAAGGTCGGGGGCGTACCTAATGAAAAACTGTTTTTT.

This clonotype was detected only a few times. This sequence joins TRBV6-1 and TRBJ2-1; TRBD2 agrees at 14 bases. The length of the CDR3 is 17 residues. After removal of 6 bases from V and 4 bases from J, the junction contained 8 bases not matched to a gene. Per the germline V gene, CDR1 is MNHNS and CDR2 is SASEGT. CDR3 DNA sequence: TGTGCCAGCAGCCCGGGACTAGCGGGGGCAGGGTACAATGAGCAGTTCTTC. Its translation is CASSPGLAGAGYNEQFF.

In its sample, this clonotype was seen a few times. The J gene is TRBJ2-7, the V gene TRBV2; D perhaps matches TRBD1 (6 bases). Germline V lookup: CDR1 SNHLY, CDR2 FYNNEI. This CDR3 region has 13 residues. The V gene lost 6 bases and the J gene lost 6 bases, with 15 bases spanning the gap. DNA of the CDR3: TGTGCCAGCAGACGGACAGTTCCTATCGAGCAGTACTTC. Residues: CASRRTVPIEQYF.

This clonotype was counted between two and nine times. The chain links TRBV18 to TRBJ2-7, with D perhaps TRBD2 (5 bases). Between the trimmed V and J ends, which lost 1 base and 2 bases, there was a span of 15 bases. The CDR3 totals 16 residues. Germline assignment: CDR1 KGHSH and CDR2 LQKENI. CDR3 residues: CASSPQSGRPTYEQYF. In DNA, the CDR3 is TGTGCCAGCTCACCACAGTCGGGAAGGCCAACCTACGAGCAGTACTTC. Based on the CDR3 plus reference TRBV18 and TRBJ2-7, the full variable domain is NAGVMQNPRHLVRRRGQEARLRCSPMKGHSHVYWYRQLPEEGLKFMVYLQKENIIDESGMPKERFSAEFPKEGPSILRIQQVVRGDSAAYFCASSPQSGRPTYEQYFGPGTRLTVT.

The CDR3 here is CASSSGIAYEQYF. Written as DNA, the CDR3 is TGCGCCAGCAGCTCAGGGATTGCCTACGAGCAGTACTTC. The V gene is TRBV5-1, the J gene TRBJ2-7; possible D gene TRBD1, 5 bases. The ends were cut back, 3 bases at V and 2 bases at J, with 9 bases in the middle. The CDR3 loop spans 13 amino acids. Germline-derived CDR1 and CDR2 are SGHRS and YFSETQ. Full variable domain (outside the CDR3, taken from reference TRBV5-1 and TRBJ2-7): KAGVTQTPRYLIKTRGQQVTLSCSPISGHRSVSWYQQTPGQGLQFLFEYFSETQRNKGNFPGRFSGRQFSNSRSEMNVSTLELGDSALYLCASSSGIAYEQYFGPGTRLTVT.

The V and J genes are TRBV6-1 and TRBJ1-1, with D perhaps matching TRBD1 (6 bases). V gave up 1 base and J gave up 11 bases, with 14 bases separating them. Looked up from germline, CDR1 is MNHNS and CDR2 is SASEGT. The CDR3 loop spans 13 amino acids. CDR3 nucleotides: TGTGCCAGCAGTGAAGGGGGGGGCTTTACGGCTTTCTTT. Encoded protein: CASSEGGGFTAFF.

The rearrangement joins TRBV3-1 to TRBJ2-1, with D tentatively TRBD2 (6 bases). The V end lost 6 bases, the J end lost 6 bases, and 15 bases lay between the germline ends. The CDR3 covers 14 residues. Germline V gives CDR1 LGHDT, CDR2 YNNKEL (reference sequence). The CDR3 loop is CASRDFTGGNEQFF. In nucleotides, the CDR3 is TGTGCCAGCAGGGACTTCACCGGGGGCAATGAGCAGTTCTTC.

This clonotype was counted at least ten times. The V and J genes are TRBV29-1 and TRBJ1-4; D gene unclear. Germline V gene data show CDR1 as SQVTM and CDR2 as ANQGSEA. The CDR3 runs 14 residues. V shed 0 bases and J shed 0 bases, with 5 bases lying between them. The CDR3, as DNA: TGCAGCGTTGAAGAGCGTGCAACTAATGAAAAACTGTTTTTT. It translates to CSVEERATNEKLFF.

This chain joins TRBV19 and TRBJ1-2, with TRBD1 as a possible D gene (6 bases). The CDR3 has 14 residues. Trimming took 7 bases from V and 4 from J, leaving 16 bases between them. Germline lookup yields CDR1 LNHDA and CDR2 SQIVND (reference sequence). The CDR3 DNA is TGTGCCAGTAAAGGACCCTTGGACAGCTATGGCTACACCTTC. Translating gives CASKGPLDSYGYTF.

In nucleotides, the CDR3 is TGCGCCAGCAGTGAGGGTGCTACCGGGGAGCTGTTTTTT. Its protein is CASSEGATGELFF. The rearrangement links TRBV5-1 to TRBJ2-2, with D possibly being TRBD2 (5 bases). Trimming pared 5 bases from V and 5 bases from J, leaving 10 bases between. CDR3 length: 13 residues. Germline-derived CDR1 and CDR2 are SGHRS and YFSETQ.

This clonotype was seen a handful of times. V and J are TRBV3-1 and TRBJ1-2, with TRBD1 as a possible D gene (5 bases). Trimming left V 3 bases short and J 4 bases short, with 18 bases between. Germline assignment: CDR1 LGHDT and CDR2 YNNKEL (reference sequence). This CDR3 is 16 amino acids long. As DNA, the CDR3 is TGTGCCAGCAGCCAGCCCCCCTTGTCAGGGCGCTATGGCTACACCTTC. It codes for CASSQPPLSGRYGYTF.

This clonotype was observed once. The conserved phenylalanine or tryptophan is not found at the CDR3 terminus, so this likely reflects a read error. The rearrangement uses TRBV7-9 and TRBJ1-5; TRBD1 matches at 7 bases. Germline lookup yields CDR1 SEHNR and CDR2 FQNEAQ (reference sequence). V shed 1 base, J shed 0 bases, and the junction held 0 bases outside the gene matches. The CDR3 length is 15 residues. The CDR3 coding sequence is TGTGCCAGCAGCTTAGACAGGGGTAGCAATCAGCCCCAGCATCTT. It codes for CASSLDRGSNQPQHL.

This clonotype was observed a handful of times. CDR3: CAISESVVLAPYEQYF. The CDR3 DNA reads TGTGCCATCAGTGAGTCGGTGGTACTAGCCCCCTACGAGCAGTACTTC. The gene calls are TRBV10-3 and TRBJ2-7; perhaps TRBD2 as D (6 bases). The CDR3 sequence is 16 residues long. Germline V gene data show CDR1 as ENHRY and CDR2 as SYGVKD. V lost 0 bases, J lost 2 bases, and 14 bases lay in between.

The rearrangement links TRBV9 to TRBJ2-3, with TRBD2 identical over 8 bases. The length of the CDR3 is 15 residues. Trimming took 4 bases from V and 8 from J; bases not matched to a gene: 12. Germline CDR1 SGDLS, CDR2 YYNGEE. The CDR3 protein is CASSRTIGGAGTQYF. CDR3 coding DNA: TGTGCCAGCAGCCGGACTATCGGGGGGGCAGGTACGCAGTATTTT.

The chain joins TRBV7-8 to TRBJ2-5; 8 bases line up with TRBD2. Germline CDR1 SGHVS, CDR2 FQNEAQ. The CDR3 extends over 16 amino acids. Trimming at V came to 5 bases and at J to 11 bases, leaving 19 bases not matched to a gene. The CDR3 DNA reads TGTGCCAGCAGCCCCTACCGGGGGGGCCTGAGAAATGAGCAGTACTTC. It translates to CASSPYRGGLRNEQYF. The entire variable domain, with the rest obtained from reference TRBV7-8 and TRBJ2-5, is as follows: GAGVSQSPRYKVAKRGQDVALRCDPISGHVSLFWYQQALGQGPEFLTYFQNEAQLDKSGLPSDRFFAERPEGSVSTLKIQRTQQEDSAVYLCASSPYRGGLRNEQYFGPGTRLLVL.

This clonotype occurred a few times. In DNA form, the CDR3 reads TGTGCCAGCAGTGCACAGGGGGCGCCCTACAATGAGCAGTTCTTC. Encoded protein: CASSAQGAPYNEQFF. This chain joins TRBV2 and TRBJ2-1; 9 bases are shared with TRBD1. Germline V lookup: CDR1 SNHLY, CDR2 FYNNEI. V was pared by 4 bases and J by 2 bases, with 3 bases of the junction left unmatched. This CDR3 contains 15 residues.